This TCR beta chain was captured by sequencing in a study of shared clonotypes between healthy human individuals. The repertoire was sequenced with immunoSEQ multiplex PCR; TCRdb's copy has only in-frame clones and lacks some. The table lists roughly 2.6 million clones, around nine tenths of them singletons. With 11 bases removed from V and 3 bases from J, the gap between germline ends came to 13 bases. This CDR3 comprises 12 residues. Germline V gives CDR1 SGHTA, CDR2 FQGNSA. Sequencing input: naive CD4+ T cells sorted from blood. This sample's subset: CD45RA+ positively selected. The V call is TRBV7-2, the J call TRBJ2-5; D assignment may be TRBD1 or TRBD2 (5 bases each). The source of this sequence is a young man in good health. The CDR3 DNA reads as TGTGCCGTGAGGGGAGTGGAAGAGACCCAGTACTTC. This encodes CAVRGVEETQYF.